This T cell receptor (beta chain) comes out of a study of cytomegalovirus exposure and HLA in healthy donors. At the level of the study: An early release of data contained around 80 million unique TCRs, which came from HLA-typed donors. Within the Caucasian-associated ancestry cluster were under 85% of the approximately 370 genotyped donors. General study results and limits: In a later analysis, a missense DCLRE1C variant was linked to TCR beta V- and J-gene trimming. What was likely a sequencing artifact was a cluster of highly shared sequence variants.

This CDR3 comprises 13 residues. Per the germline V gene, CDR1 is SNHLY and CDR2 is FYNNEI. Trimming cost V 1 base and J 9 bases, with 12 bases left between them. A word on this clone: Its antigen remains unknown.

PCR primers comprised 60 Vbeta and 13 Jbeta primers. The table came from immunoSEQ multiplex PCR; TCRdb's copy has only in-frame clones and leaves some out. Here the sample spans 150,000 to 200,000 clones, about 79% being singletons. The rearrangement uses TRBV2 and TRBJ2-5; possible D gene TRBD1, 5 bases. The sample was PBMCs. The TCR originated in a woman between 45 and 60 years old in good health and CMV-seropositive. The CDR3 coding sequence is TGTGCCAGCAGTGAAGGGCGCCAAGGGGCCCAGTACTTC. It translates to CASSEGRQGAQYF.